Listed below are T cell receptor beta chains from one sample, sequenced in a study of control samples from healthy donors and cancer patients. Assay: immunoSEQ multiplex PCR; the TCRdb copy retains only in-frame clones and omits some. The sample lists over 100,000 clones, about 89% occurring once. The sequencing sample was made of blood. These receptors were collected from a woman between 45 and 60 years old in good health. Both conserved end residues are trimmed from each CDR3. Each record gives: V gene, CDR3 protein.

TRBV2	AGSFRGSQETQY
TRBV6-6	ASKLTGVPNEQY
TRBV9	ASSVSGNQPQH
TRBV25-1	ASRPPLSSYNEQF
TRBV2	ASSFRGLNQPQH
TRBV4-3	ASSPDRDRGDPFH
TRBV4-1	ASSQGRGPNGAF
TRBV5-1	ASSFYQGAIVTEAF
TRBV27	ASSSRGSDGYT
TRBV6-5	ASRTGTGVTEQF
TRBV5-1	ASSRRGGAGDEEKLF
TRBV9	ASSATTGEHEQF
TRBV6-2/TRBV6-3	ASSPRWGSPLGDTQY
TRBV4-3	ASSHLNGEMAYEQF
TRBV19	ASSMVLVDREKLF
TRBV18	ASSRLVGPYNEQF
TRBV7-8	ASSLVRTSGGGRQF
TRBV11-2	ASSFDSVGEQF
TRBV24-1	ATSDSGTRGTGELF
TRBV9	ASDRGQVADEQY
TRBV6-2/TRBV6-3	ASNPTGDYGYT
TRBV4-1	ASSQGGANEKLF
TRBV6-5	ASSYLFQVGMDGYT
TRBV3-1/TRBV3-2	ASSQEIQARGANVLT
TRBV4-1	ASSQAWPNTEAF
TRBV5-4	ASSLAAGYGYT
TRBV19	ASRRQAPSTDTQY
TRBV19	ASKVGQGAYEQF
TRBV18	ASSPYTDTDTQY
TRBV7-2	ASSLVSALGTGDTQY